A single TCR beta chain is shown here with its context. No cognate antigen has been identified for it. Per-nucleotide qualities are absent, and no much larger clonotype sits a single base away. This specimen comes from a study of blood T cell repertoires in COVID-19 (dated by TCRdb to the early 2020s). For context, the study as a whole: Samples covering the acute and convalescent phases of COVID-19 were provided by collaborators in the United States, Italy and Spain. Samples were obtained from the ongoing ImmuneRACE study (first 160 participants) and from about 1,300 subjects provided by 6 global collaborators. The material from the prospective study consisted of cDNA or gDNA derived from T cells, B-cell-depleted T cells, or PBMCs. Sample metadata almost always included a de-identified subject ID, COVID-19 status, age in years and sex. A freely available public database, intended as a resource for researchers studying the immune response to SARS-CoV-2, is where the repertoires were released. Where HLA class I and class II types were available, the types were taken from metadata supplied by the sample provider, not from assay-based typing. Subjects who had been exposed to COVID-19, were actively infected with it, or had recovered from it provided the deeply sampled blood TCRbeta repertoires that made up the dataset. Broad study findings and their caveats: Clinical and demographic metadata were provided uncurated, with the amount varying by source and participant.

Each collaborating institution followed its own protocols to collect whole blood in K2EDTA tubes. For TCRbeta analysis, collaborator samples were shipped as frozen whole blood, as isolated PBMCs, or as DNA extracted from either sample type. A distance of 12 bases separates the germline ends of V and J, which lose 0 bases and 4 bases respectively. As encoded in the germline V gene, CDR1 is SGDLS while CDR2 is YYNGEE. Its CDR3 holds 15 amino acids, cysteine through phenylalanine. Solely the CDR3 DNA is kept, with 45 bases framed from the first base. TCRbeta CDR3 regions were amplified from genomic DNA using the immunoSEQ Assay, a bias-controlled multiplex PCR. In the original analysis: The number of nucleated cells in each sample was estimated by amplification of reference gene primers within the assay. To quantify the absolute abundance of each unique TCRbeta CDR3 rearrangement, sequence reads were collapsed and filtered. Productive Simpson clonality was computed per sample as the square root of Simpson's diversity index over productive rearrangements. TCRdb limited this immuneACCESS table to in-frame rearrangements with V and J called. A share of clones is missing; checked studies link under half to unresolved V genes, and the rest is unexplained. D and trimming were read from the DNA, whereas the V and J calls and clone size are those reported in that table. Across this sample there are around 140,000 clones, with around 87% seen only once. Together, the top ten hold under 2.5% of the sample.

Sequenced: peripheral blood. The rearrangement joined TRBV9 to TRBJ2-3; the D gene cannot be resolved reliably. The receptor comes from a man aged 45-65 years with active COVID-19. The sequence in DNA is TGTGCCAGCAGCGTAGATAGCTGGAAGCCAGATACGCAGTATTTT. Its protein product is CASSVDSWKPDTQYF. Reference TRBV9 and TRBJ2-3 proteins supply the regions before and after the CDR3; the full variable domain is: DSGVTQTPKHLITATGQRVTLRCSPRSGDLSVYWYQQSLDQGLQFLIQYYNGEERAKGNILERFSAQQFPDLHSELNLSSLELGDSALYFCASSVDSWKPDTQYFGPGTRLTVL.